This T cell receptor (beta chain) was sequenced during a study of shared clonotypes between healthy human individuals. This clone was counted a few times. Its antigen is not known. The CDR3 spans 16 residues. CDR1 is SNHLY, CDR2 FYNNEI, per germline. V lost 6 bases to trimming and J lost 9 bases; unmatched junction nucleotides: 11. Assay execution proceeded at the deep level. Here immunoSEQ multiplex PCR was the method, and the copy in TCRdb shows in-frame clones only, minus some. The sample consists of about 470,000 clones, 75% to 85% of them appearing once. Whole-study results and caveats: Depth of sequencing was expected to influence donor clonotype sharing.

This sequence joins TRBV2 and TRBJ2-1; 13 nucleotides agree with TRBD2. Sequencing used PBMCs. The sequence was collected from a woman aged 40 to 50 in good health. Some clones in this sample may be carry-over from other donors' samples. The CDR3 region has the DNA TGTGCCAGCAGGTCTACTAGCGGGAGGGCCTGGATTGAGCAGTTCTTC. As protein: CASRSTSGRAWIEQFF.